The 26 T cell receptor beta chains in this list originate from one sample, sequenced in a study of blood T cells in healthy people across ages. A second roughly 6 to 11 cycle PCR used barcoded and J-beta primers. TCRdb reprocessed the 5' RACE reads via MiXCR and lists one record per CDR3 protein. The sample gives 800,000 to 950,000 distinct CDR3 sequences, 25% to 30% of which show up once; roughly a tenth is in the top ten. This sample was shared with a second study, whose subject was T cells of mothers and their children.

Sequencing was carried out using blood. The receptors were gathered from a woman in her thirties or forties in good health.

This clonotype appeared many times. This sequence joins TRBV9 and TRBJ2-1; D might be TRBD1 (5 bases). The CDR3 extends over 15 amino acids. The germline V gene has CDR1 SGDLS and CDR2 YYNGEE. Trimming shortened V by 0 bases and J by 6 bases, and 13 bases separated the two germline ends. In nucleotides, the CDR3 is TGTGCCAGCAGCGTAGGGGCAGGGCGTACCAATGAGCAGTTCTTC. It is translated as CASSVGAGRTNEQFF.

This chain uses TRBV20-1 with TRBJ1-1; TRBD1 matches at 9 bases. Unmatched junction bases numbered 11, after V lost 5 bases and J lost 1 base. The CDR3 spans 16 residues. From germline, CDR1 is DFQATT and CDR2 SNEGSKA (reference sequence). CDR3 nucleotides: TGCAGTGCTCCTCGTCCCGGGACAGGGAGGAACACTGAAGCTTTCTTT. Translation gives CSAPRPGTGRNTEAFF.

V and J are TRBV12-3 or TRBV12-4 and TRBJ1-3; no clear D gene. The CDR3 length is 17 residues. Between the trimmed V and J ends, which lost 3 bases and 3 bases, there was a span of 18 bases. The CDR3 DNA sequence: TGTGCCAGCAGTTTTCCGTCGTCGGGGTTCCGTGGAAACACCATATATTTT. Protein sequence: CASSFPSSGFRGNTIYF.

Many counts were recorded for this clonotype. The rearrangement uses TRBV27 and TRBJ2-7, with D hard to call. Trimming stripped 2 bases from V and 3 bases from J, with 8 bases between. CDR1 MNHEY and CDR2 SMNVEV come from the germline V gene (reference sequence). The CDR3 runs to 13 residues. The CDR3 sequence: CASSLGTIYEQYF. CDR3 nucleotides: TGTGCCAGCAGTTTAGGAACCATCTACGAGCAGTACTTC.

This clonotype was seen more than once but under ten times. At one boundary the junction diverges from the germline segment, which might be a read error. V and J are TRBV7-2 and TRBJ2-5; 8 nucleotides agree with TRBD2. Germline-derived CDR1 and CDR2 are SGHTA and FQGNSA. This CDR3 has 16 residues. CDR3 loop: CAGSPPRLAGLETQYF. CDR3 coding DNA: TGTGCCGGCAGCCCACCGAGGCTAGCGGGCCTCGAGACCCAGTACTTC.

The DNA of the CDR3 is TGCAGCCCCTTAGGGAAGAACACTGAAGCTTTCTTT. Amino acids: CSPLGKNTEAFF. The V gene is TRBV29-1, the J gene TRBJ1-1; D is ambiguous. The CDR3 length is 12 residues. The V and J ends lost 8 bases and 1 base respectively, with 11 bases between them. CDR1 and CDR2 (germline): SQVTM, ANQGSEA.

The chain links TRBV24-1 to TRBJ1-1, with 7 nucleotides matching TRBD1. The CDR3 loop spans 14 amino acids. CDR1 KGHDR and CDR2 SFDVKD come from the germline V gene. V shed 4 bases, J shed 7 bases, and the junction held 8 bases outside the gene matches. The CDR3 loop reads CATSDRQGRGEAFF. The CDR3 DNA follows: TGTGCCACCAGTGACCGACAGGGTCGTGGTGAAGCTTTCTTT.

This clonotype appeared a few times. This chain uses TRBV3-1 with TRBJ2-1, with D tentatively TRBD2 (5 bases). The CDR3 extends over 13 amino acids. CDR1 and CDR2 (germline): LGHDT, YNNKEL (reference sequence). V dropped 1 base and J dropped 12 bases, with 13 bases sitting between them. The chain's CDR3 is CASSQAREGWQFF. CDR3 coding DNA: TGTGCCAGCAGCCAAGCGCGAGAGGGTTGGCAGTTCTTC.

Ten or more counts support this clonotype. The rearrangement links TRBV5-1 to TRBJ2-7; perhaps TRBD1 as D (6 bases). The CDR3 extends over 15 amino acids. V was trimmed by 4 bases and J by 1 base, leaving 15 bases between them. Germline CDR1 is SGHRS and CDR2 is YFSETQ. The chain's CDR3 is CASSQSLTGSYEQYF. The CDR3 region has the DNA TGCGCCAGCAGCCAAAGCCTGACAGGATCCTACGAGCAGTACTTC.

As to this clonotype: This may arise from a read error, as a much more abundant clone is one base away. The chain carries TRBV5-1 and TRBJ2-1; D might be TRBD1 or TRBD2, each matching 6 bases. Per the germline V gene, CDR1 is SGHRS and CDR2 is YFSETQ. The CDR3 length is 15 residues. The CDR3 bases are TGCGCCAGCAGCCTGGGGGGCGAAGAGTACAGTGAGCAGTTCTTC. This translates into CASSLGGEEYSEQFF.

The genes are TRBV7-3 and TRBJ1-2, with D perhaps matching TRBD1 (6 bases). CDR3 length: 18 amino acids. The V gene's germline CDR1 is SGHTA and CDR2 FQGTGA. V lost 4 bases and J lost 1, with 22 bases in between. In nucleotides, the CDR3 is TGTGCCAGCAGCTCGCTAGGGACACGGAATAGGAGTAACTATGGCTACACCTTC. Its protein is CASSSLGTRNRSNYGYTF.

V and J are TRBV9 and TRBJ2-5; D might be TRBD1 (7 bases). This CDR3 has 14 amino acids. V lost 3 bases and J lost 4, with 13 bases in between. CDR1 is SGDLS and CDR2 is YYNGEE in the germline V gene. The CDR3 here is CASSAYRGGETQYF. CDR3 nucleotides: TGTGCCAGCAGCGCCTACAGGGGAGGAGAGACCCAGTACTTC.

The chain carries TRBV28 and TRBJ2-1; no firm D call. Germline-derived CDR1 and CDR2 are MDHEN and SYDVKM. V shed 8 bases and J shed 7 bases, with 12 bases lying between them. CDR3 length: 12 amino acids. Here the CDR3 DNA reads TGTGCCAGCGAGGCCGACGATAATGAGCAGTTCTTC. Protein: CASEADDNEQFF.

The chain is built from TRBV7-2 and TRBJ1-2; D is undetermined. Germline CDR1 and CDR2: SGHTA and FQGNSA. This CDR3 region has 14 residues. The V end lost 4 bases, the J end lost 0 bases, and 9 bases lay between the germline ends. The CDR3 DNA reads TGTGCCAGCAGCTCGTACAGACCTAACTATGGCTACACCTTC. It translates to CASSSYRPNYGYTF.

The chain joins TRBV29-1 to TRBJ1-4; a weak D match, TRBD1 (6 bases). V dropped 4 bases and J dropped 6 bases, with 12 bases sitting between them. Germline CDR1 SQVTM, CDR2 ANQGSEA. The CDR3 extends over 13 amino acids. The CDR3 protein is CSVVSGGDEKLFF. CDR3 coding DNA: TGCAGCGTTGTCTCCGGGGGCGATGAAAAACTGTTTTTT.

This clonotype was counted ten times or more. The chain couples TRBV20-1 to TRBJ2-5; 9 nucleotides align to TRBD2. The CDR3 is 14 amino acids. The germline CDR1 and CDR2 sequences are DFQATT and SNEGSKA (reference sequence). The J segment lost 7 bases and the V segment lost 3 bases, leaving 9 bases of the junction unmatched. CDR3 sequence: CSASNSGGPGTQYF. The CDR3 DNA follows: TGCAGTGCTAGTAATAGCGGGGGACCCGGGACCCAGTACTTC.

This clonotype showed up many times. The V gene is TRBV20-1, the J gene TRBJ2-5; D not resolved. Trimming removed 0 bases from V and 1 base from J, with 9 bases in between. The CDR3 has 14 residues. CDR1 is DFQATT and CDR2 is SNEGSKA in the germline V gene (reference sequence). The CDR3 protein is CSARDWQTQETQYF. The CDR3 bases are TGCAGTGCTAGAGATTGGCAGACCCAAGAGACCCAGTACTTC.

This clonotype was counted only a few times. The CDR3 loop reads CASSLGGTGTGQPQHF. The CDR3 DNA is TGTGCCAGCAGTTTAGGAGGGACAGGGACCGGTCAGCCCCAGCATTTT. The chain employs TRBV12-3 or TRBV12-4 and TRBJ1-5; 9 bases are shared with TRBD1. Losses at the gene ends were 1 base for V and 6 bases for J; bases not matched to a gene: 7. The CDR3 runs to 16 residues.

The V and J genes are TRBV6-2 or TRBV6-3 and TRBJ1-6; D gene ambiguous. The germline V gene has CDR1 MNHEY and CDR2 SVGEGT. V was shortened by 5 bases and J by 7 bases, with 12 bases between the two germline ends. The CDR3 has 14 residues. CDR3: CASSTGRANSPLHF. The CDR3 nucleotides are TGTGCCAGCAGTACTGGACGGGCAAATTCACCCCTCCACTTT.

This clonotype has a count of ten or more. In DNA form, the CDR3 reads TGTGCCAGCAGGATGGCTCAAACAGGGAGGGATGAGCAGTACTTC. Its translation: CASRMAQTGRDEQYF. The gene calls are TRBV6-6 and TRBJ2-7; weak D call: TRBD2 (7 bases). Germline CDR1 is MNHNY and CDR2 is SVGAGI (reference sequence). V was cut by 6 bases and J by 7 bases, with 22 bases left in between. The CDR3 totals 15 residues.

The V and J genes are TRBV7-2 and TRBJ2-7, with D hard to call. Trimming left V 1 base short and J 6 bases short, with 13 bases between. Germline-derived CDR1 and CDR2 are SGHTA and FQGNSA. The CDR3 is made up of 14 amino acids. CDR3 nucleotide sequence: TGTGCCAGCAGCTTAGAAGTTTCCCTGCGCGAGCAGTACTTC. It is translated as CASSLEVSLREQYF. Using reference TRBV7-2 and TRBJ2-7 for the parts outside the CDR3, the full variable domain is GAGVSQSPSNKVTEKGKDVELRCDPISGHTALYWYRQSLGQGLEFLIYFQGNSAPDKSGLPSDRFSAERTGGSVSTLTIQRTQQEDSAVYLCASSLEVSLREQYFGPGTRLTVT.

The chain recombines TRBV12-3 or TRBV12-4 with TRBJ1-1, with D unresolved. Trimming took off 2 bases at V and 5 bases at J, with 12 bases between the two ends. There are 14 residues in the CDR3. The CDR3 DNA reads as TGTGCCAGCAGTTTAACCCAGGTCGGTACTGAAGCTTTCTTT. Protein sequence: CASSLTQVGTEAFF.

J is TRBJ1-5 and V is TRBV20-1, with TRBD1 matching 8 bases. Germline CDR1 and CDR2: DFQATT and SNEGSKA (reference sequence). V lost 3 bases, J lost 7 bases, and 8 bases stayed unmatched. This CDR3 is 14 amino acids long. The CDR3 nucleotides are TGCAGTGCTAGCGAAGACAGGGGAGAACAGCCCCAGCATTTT. This translates into CSASEDRGEQPQHF.

This clonotype came up many times. The chain links TRBV28 to TRBJ1-6; no reliable D call. CDR1 and CDR2 from the germline V gene are MDHEN and SYDVKM. This CDR3 comprises 12 residues. Trimming removed 5 bases from V and 7 bases from J, with 6 bases in between. CDR3 protein: CASSRENSPLHF. In DNA, the CDR3 is TGTGCCAGCAGTAGGGAGAATTCACCCCTCCACTTT.

The chain employs TRBV28 and TRBJ2-7; D possibly corresponds to TRBD1 (5 bases). V shed 4 bases and J shed 3 bases, with 10 bases lying between them. Looked up from germline, CDR1 is MDHEN and CDR2 is SYDVKM. The CDR3 is 13 residues long. The CDR3 sequence is CASSSDSRYEQYF. CDR3 coding DNA: TGTGCCAGCAGTTCCGACAGCCGCTACGAGCAGTACTTC.

CDR3 sequence reads: CASSKDRAGGYGYTF. The CDR3 nucleotides are TGTGCCAGCAGCAAAGATCGGGCAGGGGGTTATGGCTACACCTTC. The chain links TRBV27 to TRBJ1-2, with 7 bases lining up with TRBD1. CDR3 size: 15 residues. Germline loops: CDR1 MNHEY, CDR2 SMNVEV (reference sequence). The ends lost 6 bases at V and 5 bases at J; junction bases unmatched: 12.